This TCR beta chain was documented in a study of blood T cell repertoires in COVID-19. As for the study in general: Sites across the United States, Italy and Spain contributed samples from acute and convalescent COVID-19. PBMCs, B-cell-depleted T cells, or T cells were the source of the cDNA or gDNA that made up the material.

The authors' processing: Estimation of nucleated cell counts was performed using reference gene primer amplification. The data were produced by immunoSEQ multiplex PCR, yet TCRdb's version contains in-frame clones alone and is incomplete. The V and J calls and clone size come from that table; D and trimming were worked out from the DNA. The sample holds some 220,000 clones; more than 65% are singletons and the top ten take around 3.1%. V lost 0 bases and J 1 base, leaving 13 bases between the germline ends. Germline assignment: CDR1 SGHRS and CDR2 YFSETQ. The CDR3 loop spans 17 amino acids. The sample consisted of peripheral blood. The V and J genes are TRBV5-1 and TRBJ2-2; no reliable D call. The clonotype comes from a woman younger than 45 who had recovered from COVID-19. In DNA form, the CDR3 reads TGCGCCAGCAGCTTGGAAGTTTCTCACGGGAACACCGGGGAGCTGTTTTTT. It translates to CASSLEVSHGNTGELFF.